The clone carrying this TCR beta chain came up many times. Its antigen is as yet unknown. The source of the sample is a study of human T cells and chemical hapten exposure. Study-level information: The use of 2% DPC on approximately 2 cm by approximately 2 cm of upper inner arm skin constituted sensitization. The study lasted around 22 weeks, and patients were dosed weekly with diphenylcyclopropenone on the scalp throughout. The study, taken as a whole, reports: Sensitization with DPC brought no change to TCRs above 1 in 1000 in frequency.

MiXCR, run by TCRdb on the RACE reads, gives a single entry per CDR3 protein. The repertoire holds 340,000 or so distinct CDR3 sequences, with around 7% as singletons. Described time point: patch test 1, 2 weeks after DPC sensitization. Treatment given: therapeutic diphenylcyclopropenone sensitization with weekly scalp DPC. CDR1 and CDR2 from the germline V gene are MNHEY and SVGEGT. Losses at the gene ends were 2 bases for V and 3 bases for J; bases not matched to a gene: 10. The CDR3 sequence is 17 residues long. The sequence was obtained from a woman aged 18-30 years with alopecia areata. Some clones in this sample may be carry-over from other donors' samples. The rearrangement uses TRBV6-2 or TRBV6-3 and TRBJ2-3; TRBD2 agrees at 8 bases. Here the sequenced sample was whole blood, taken in connection with sensitization to the hapten diphenylcyclopropenone (DPC). DNA for the CDR3: TGTGCCAGCAGTTACCCCTTGACGGGGGGGCCGACAGATACGCAGTATTTT. Translating it yields CASSYPLTGGPTDTQYF.